This T cell receptor (beta chain) was sequenced for a study of cytomegalovirus exposure and HLA in healthy donors. The study's findings and limits: Most TCR sequences were seen very rarely across donors, but some public TCRs occurred in many.

The donors were part of the validation cohort of 120 or so subjects. That cohort was separate from the first cohort, which comprised some 670 subjects. Notes on this clone: Its antigen is unknown.

V was clipped by 5 bases and J by 0 bases, with 11 bases between them. Germline lookup yields CDR1 SGHTA and CDR2 FQGNSA. The CDR3 is made up of 15 amino acids. TCRdb keeps only in-frame clones here, not all; method: immunoSEQ multiplex PCR. The sample lists 55,000 to 75,000 clones, 94% occurring once. The sequence was obtained from a man between 18 and 29 years old in good health and CMV-seropositive. The material sequenced was PBMCs. V is TRBV7-2 and J is TRBJ1-5, with D unresolved. The CDR3 DNA follows: TGTGCCAGCAGCACGGAGTTTAATAGCAATCAGCCCCAGCATTTT. Protein product: CASSTEFNSNQPQHF.